This TCR beta chain stems from a study of CD8 T cells in Susac syndrome. Reverse transcription of roughly 0.5 to 1 ug RNA was performed with random hexamers. TCRdb itself ran the immunoSEQ multiplex PCR reads through MiXCR, one entry per CDR3 protein. The table shows 190,000 or so distinct CDR3 sequences, with approximately 95% occurring only once. This receptor was identified in a human donor with multiple sclerosis. The specimen sequenced was CD4+ T cells from PBMCs.

For the CDR3, the DNA is TGCAGTGCTAGAGCCCTCGGGTCGGGTTCCCCAGATACGCAGTATTTT. Amino acid sequence: CSARALGSGSPDTQYF. The chain carries TRBV20-1 and TRBJ2-3; D gene unclear. Germline V gives CDR1 DFQATT, CDR2 SNEGSKA (reference sequence). The CDR3 consists of 16 residues. Trimming pared 1 base from V and 4 bases from J, leaving 18 bases between.